This T cell receptor beta chain was documented in a study of blood T cell repertoires in COVID-19. CDR1 and CDR2 (germline): SEHNR, FQNEAQ (reference sequence). Trimming cost V 5 bases and J 5 bases, with 18 bases left between them. The CDR3 loop spans 15 amino acids. Generated by immunoSEQ multiplex PCR, the TCRdb table keeps only in-frame clones and is missing some. The sample lists about 140,000 clones; roughly four fifths were seen once. Sequencing was carried out using peripheral blood. The source is a woman aged 80 or older with acute or convalescent COVID-19. This sequence joins TRBV7-9 and TRBJ2-5, with D possibly matching TRBD2 (6 bases). The CDR3 here is CASSLNGGWLETQYF. CDR3 bases: TGTGCCAGCAGCCTAAATGGAGGGTGGTTGGAGACCCAGTACTTC.